These 20 T cell receptor beta chains were all obtained from the same sample, sequenced in a study of CD8 T cell repertoires and HIV-1 epitope variants. Their antigen targets remain unknown. The repertoire was sequenced with immunoSEQ multiplex PCR; TCRdb's copy has only in-frame clones and lacks some. The sample consists of over 3,500 clones, approximately 70% of them appearing once. Sequenced: cultured CD8+ T cells derived from PBMCs. The receptor source for this set is a male donor with HIV.

This chain links TRBV18 with TRBJ1-3, with D perhaps matching TRBD1 (6 bases). V dropped 3 bases and J dropped 0 bases, with 9 bases sitting between them. The length of the CDR3 is 15 residues. Germline CDR1 reads KGHSH; CDR2 reads LQKENI. In DNA, the CDR3 is TGTGCCAGCTCACCGGACAGAATCTCTGGAAACACCATATATTTT. This sequence encodes CASSPDRISGNTIYF.

V and J are TRBV28 and TRBJ2-7; D is unresolved. The germline V gene encodes CDR1 MDHEN and CDR2 SYDVKM. V was trimmed by 4 bases and J by 4 bases, leaving 8 bases between them. The CDR3 runs 12 residues. This CDR3 is CASSSPKYEQYF. CDR3 nucleotides: TGTGCCAGCAGTTCGCCAAAGTACGAGCAGTACTTC.

The rearrangement links TRBV21-1 to TRBJ2-3; TRBD2, the table's D call, was not compared with the DNA. TRBV21-1 is designated a pseudogene. This CDR3 is built from 15 residues. This CDR3 is CAPPVRATIRDTQYF. The CDR3 DNA is TGTGCCCCCCCGGTGCGGGCCACTATAAGAGATACGCAGTATTTT.

The rearrangement joins TRBV9 to TRBJ2-7; D perhaps matches TRBD2 (5 bases). The CDR3 is 14 amino acids. Germline loops: CDR1 SGDLS, CDR2 YYNGEE. Trimming shortened V by 0 bases and J by 0 bases, and 7 bases separated the two germline ends. This CDR3 reads CASSVEGSSYEQYF. The DNA of the CDR3 is TGTGCCAGCAGCGTAGAAGGGAGCTCCTACGAGCAGTACTTC.

This clone was counted a single time. The V gene is TRBV5-6, the J gene TRBJ2-1; TRBD1 agrees at 8 bases. The V segment lost 1 base and the J segment 4 bases; nucleotides outside the gene matches: 7. Germline V lookup: CDR1 SGHDT, CDR2 YYEEEE. This CDR3 has 16 amino acids. The CDR3 DNA reads TGTGCCAGCAGCTTGCGACCGGGACAGGTGTACAATGAGCAGTTCTTC. Protein: CASSLRPGQVYNEQFF. Supplemented by reference TRBV5-6 and TRBJ2-1, the full variable domain reads DAGVTQSPTHLIKTRGQQVTLRCSPKSGHDTVSWYQQALGQGPQFIFQYYEEEERQRGNFPDRFSGHQFPNYSSELNVNALLLGDSALYLCASSLRPGQVYNEQFFGPGTRLTVL.

The V and J genes are TRBV28 and TRBJ2-5; tentatively, D is TRBD1 (6 bases). The germline V gene encodes CDR1 MDHEN and CDR2 SYDVKM. The V and J ends lost 6 bases and 3 bases respectively, with 17 bases between them. This CDR3 spans 15 amino acids. The CDR3 sequence is CASSSSKYREETQYF. The CDR3, as DNA: TGTGCCAGCAGCTCATCCAAGTACAGGGAAGAGACCCAGTACTTC.

V and J are TRBV28 and TRBJ1-2; D not resolved. CDR1 and CDR2 (germline): MDHEN, SYDVKM. The CDR3 contains 13 residues. The V gene lost 1 base and the J gene lost 7 bases, with 10 bases spanning the gap. The CDR3 spells CASSLSGAGGYTF. The CDR3 DNA reads as TGTGCCAGCAGTTTATCCGGCGCCGGTGGCTACACCTTC.

This clone has only one observation. The chain uses TRBV7-2 and TRBJ2-7; D is possibly TRBD1 or TRBD2 (5 bases each). The CDR3 totals 14 residues. Looked up from germline, CDR1 is SGHTA and CDR2 is FQGNSA. Trimming took off 2 bases at V and 3 bases at J, with 11 bases between the two ends. The CDR3 DNA reads as TGTGCCAGCAGCTTACCGGGACCAGACTACGAGCAGTACTTC. It encodes CASSLPGPDYEQYF.

The chain employs TRBV2 and TRBJ2-7; no clear D gene. Germline V gene data show CDR1 as SNHLY and CDR2 as FYNNEI. Trimming left V 3 bases short and J 4 bases short, with 7 bases between. The CDR3 consists of 12 residues. The CDR3 reads CASSDDSYEQYF. CDR3 in DNA: TGTGCCAGCAGTGATGACTCGTACGAGCAGTACTTC. The full variable domain, completed using reference TRBV2 and TRBJ2-7, is EPEVTQTPSHQVTQMGQEVILRCVPISNHLYFYWYRQILGQKVEFLVSFYNNEISEKSEIFDDQFSVERPDGSNFTLKIRSTKLEDSAMYFCASSDDSYEQYFGPGTRLTVT.

V usage is TRBV6-6 and J usage is TRBJ1-4, with 7 bases identical to TRBD1. The CDR3 length is 15 residues. From germline, CDR1 is MNHNY and CDR2 SVGAGI (reference sequence). Unmatched junction bases numbered 10, after V lost 8 bases and J lost 4 bases. In DNA, the CDR3 is TGTGCCAGCGGTACTTCGGGACAGATTAATGAAAAACTGTTTTTT. It translates to CASGTSGQINEKLFF.

The rearrangement uses TRBV7-6 and TRBJ2-7; perhaps D is TRBD1 or TRBD2 (5 bases each). Looked up from germline, CDR1 is SGHVS and CDR2 is FNYEAQ. The CDR3 totals 13 residues. V lost 3 bases, J lost 5 bases, and 11 bases lay in between. DNA of the CDR3: TGTGCCAGCAGCTTCCGGGAAGGGGACGAGCAGTACTTC. This encodes CASSFREGDEQYF.

The rearrangement joins TRBV28 to TRBJ2-7, with 11 bases identical to TRBD2. With V trimmed by 3 bases and J by 5 bases, 9 bases remained unmatched. This CDR3 is 16 amino acids long. Per germline, CDR1 MDHEN and CDR2 SYDVKM. CDR3 bases: TGTGCCAGCAGTTTTCTAGCGGGAGGAATGGTAGACGAGCAGTACTTC. It translates to CASSFLAGGMVDEQYF.

The CDR3, as DNA: TGTGCCAGCAGTTTACAAAGGGGGACCACCGGGGAGCTGTTTTTT. It specifies CASSLQRGTTGELFF. The chain couples TRBV28 to TRBJ2-2, with D possibly being TRBD1 (6 bases). Trimming removed 2 bases from V and 4 bases from J, with 11 bases in between. The germline V gene encodes CDR1 MDHEN and CDR2 SYDVKM. This CDR3 contains 15 residues.

The chain is built from TRBV5-1 and TRBJ2-7, with D perhaps TRBD1 or TRBD2 (6 bases each). The CDR3 is made up of 15 amino acids. CDR1 and CDR2 (germline): SGHRS, YFSETQ. Trimming took 4 bases from V and 0 from J, leaving 14 bases between them. For the CDR3, the DNA is TGCGCCAGCAGCCCGAAGGGGGGTTCCTCCTACGAGCAGTACTTC. As protein: CASSPKGGSSYEQYF.

This rearrangement joins TRBV7-2 to TRBJ2-7, with 9 positions matching TRBD1. The CDR3 is 15 amino acids. The trim removed 5 bases at V and 2 bases at J, leaving 7 bases unmatched. The V gene's germline CDR1 is SGHTA and CDR2 FQGNSA. CDR3 nucleotide sequence: TGTGCCAGCAGCCGGACAGGGGACTTTACCTACGAGCAGTACTTC. Its protein product is CASSRTGDFTYEQYF. Full variable domain (missing parts from reference TRBV7-2 and TRBJ2-7): GAGVSQSPSNKVTEKGKDVELRCDPISGHTALYWYRQSLGQGLEFLIYFQGNSAPDKSGLPSDRFSAERTGGSVSTLTIQRTQQEDSAVYLCASSRTGDFTYEQYFGPGTRLTVT.

V and J are TRBV5-4 and TRBJ2-5; 12 bases line up with TRBD1. The CDR3 is made up of 15 amino acids. Unmatched junction bases numbered 4, after V lost 3 bases and J lost 4 bases. Per the germline V gene, CDR1 is SGHNT and CDR2 is YYREEE (reference sequence). The CDR3 DNA reads as TGTGCCAGCAGCTCAGGGACAGGGGGCGGAGAGACCCAGTACTTC. Translation: CASSSGTGGGETQYF.

CDR3 bases: TGTGCCAGCAGTGTTTCGGGGTTGAGCAATCAGCCCCAGCATTTT. Its protein is CASSVSGLSNQPQHF. This chain connects TRBV9 to TRBJ1-5, with unresolved D. Germline CDR1 SGDLS, CDR2 YYNGEE. The V end was cut by 5 bases, the J end by 1 base, with 13 bases between. The CDR3 has 15 residues. Combining the CDR3 with reference TRBV9 and TRBJ1-5 gives the whole variable domain DSGVTQTPKHLITATGQRVTLRCSPRSGDLSVYWYQQSLDQGLQFLIQYYNGEERAKGNILERFSAQQFPDLHSELNLSSLELGDSALYFCASSVSGLSNQPQHFGDGTRLSIL.

This chain links TRBV7-8 with TRBJ2-5; a possible D gene is TRBD2 (6 bases). The V gene's germline CDR1 is SGHVS and CDR2 FQNEAQ. Trimming took 5 bases from V and 11 from J, leaving 24 bases between them. This CDR3 comprises 15 residues. The CDR3 spells CASSQRWARRGWQYF. In nucleotides, the CDR3 is TGTGCCAGCAGCCAGAGGTGGGCCAGGAGGGGTTGGCAGTACTTC.

The chain combines TRBV7-2 with TRBJ1-5, with D maybe TRBD1 (5 bases). Germline CDR1 is SGHTA and CDR2 is FQGNSA. Trimming shortened V by 5 bases and J by 6 bases, and 14 bases separated the two germline ends. This CDR3 is 14 amino acids long. The CDR3 reads CASSRDQEGQPQHF. The CDR3 region has the DNA TGTGCCAGCAGCAGGGACCAGGAGGGTCAGCCCCAGCATTTT.

This clone is large (0.1 to 1%). The chain links TRBV28 to TRBJ2-7; D might be TRBD1 (5 bases). Trimming shortened V by 6 bases and J by 2 bases, and 17 bases separated the two germline ends. The CDR3 sequence is 15 residues long. Germline V gene lookup returns CDR1 MDHEN and CDR2 SYDVKM. Here the CDR3 reads CASSESIGQAYEQYF. CDR3 sequence (DNA): TGTGCCAGCAGCGAATCAATAGGACAAGCCTACGAGCAGTACTTC.